This TCR beta chain was identified during a study of T cell responses to AZD1222 COVID-19 vaccine. Study results and limitations: Clonal diversity was possibly underestimated; the donors were predominantly white British and more often female.

Looked up from germline, CDR1 is LNHDA and CDR2 is SQIVND (reference sequence). CDR3 size: 15 residues. V lost 4 bases, J lost 7 bases, and 17 bases lay in between. The table came from immunoSEQ multiplex PCR; TCRdb's copy has only in-frame clones and leaves some out. The sample has roughly 120,000 clones; about nine tenths are singletons. As concerns this clone: Antigen unknown.

The sequence was obtained from an adult in good health. This chain joins TRBV19 and TRBJ2-1; D may match TRBD1 or TRBD2 (5 bases each). Material: peripheral blood, obtained on day 0 of AZD1222 vaccination. CDR3 sequence: CASSSSWGSPNEQFF. In DNA, the CDR3 is TGTGCCAGTAGTAGCTCTTGGGGGAGTCCTAATGAGCAGTTCTTC.